This entry lists 3 T cell receptor beta chains sequenced from one sample in a study of post-analysis software for immune sequencing data (dated by TCRdb to about 2015). Here is what the overall study found, with its caveats: Significantly higher frequencies in patients than in controls were found for roughly 5 TRBV segments, including TRBV5-6, TRBV5-1 and TRBV20-1.

Their recognized antigens are unknown. The library was generated by PCR. Instrument used: Illumina HiSeq 2500. To reduce PCR and sequencing biases, unique molecular identifiers were incorporated into the TCR beta cDNA libraries. The public reads were reprocessed in TCRdb via fastp at Q25 and MiXCR, keeping in-frame beta chains. A single entry per CDR3 protein holds the most common genes and DNA from its merged rows. Present in this sample are around 500,000 distinct CDR3 sequences, approximately 34% of which were seen just once. 6% of the sample is held by the ten biggest clonotypes. Sequenced material: blood. These receptors were taken from a girl younger than 18 with multiple sclerosis.

The chain employs TRBV20-1 and TRBJ2-5; TRBD2 matches at 8 bases. With 5 bases clipped from V and 1 base from J, the junction kept 3 bases outside the gene matches. This CDR3 region has 13 residues. Germline loops: CDR1 DFQATT, CDR2 SNEGSKA (reference sequence). The CDR3 protein is CSAPGGLQETQYF. The DNA of the CDR3 is TGCAGTGCTCCGGGGGGGCTCCAAGAGACCCAGTACTTC.

This chain joins TRBV3-1 and TRBJ2-5; 11 bases match TRBD2. Germline CDR1 and CDR2: LGHDT and YNNKEL (reference sequence). CDR3 length equals 16 residues. Germline trimming cut 0 bases from V and 4 bases from J; bases unmatched to any gene: 4. CDR3: CASSQERLAGTETQYF. CDR3 nucleotides: TGTGCCAGCAGCCAAGAAAGACTAGCGGGGACAGAGACCCAGTACTTC.

The chain joins TRBV11-2 to TRBJ1-5; the D gene is possibly TRBD1 (5 bases). V lost 5 bases and J 7 bases, leaving 15 bases between the germline ends. This CDR3 has 14 amino acids. Germline CDR1 reads SGHAT; CDR2 reads FQNNGV. The CDR3 DNA reads TGTGCCAGCAGCCTCACGGGGGAGGGCCAGCCCCAGCATTTT. This codes for CASSLTGEGQPQHF.